These T cell receptor beta chains were read from a single sample in a study of T-cell memory formation after mild COVID-19. MiXCR was run by TCRdb on the 5' RACE reads, yielding one entry per CDR3 protein. The table has around 400,000 distinct CDR3 sequences, roughly a quarter seen once. Source material: PBMCs or a T cell subset sorted from them (not recorded which). Receptor source: an adult woman who had mild COVID-19 (a few samples of this study predate the infection). Cell type and time point are not known. The CDR3 runs from the conserved cysteine through the conserved F or W. A D gene is named only where the DNA matches it firmly. Rows give clone size only sometimes, using once, few, many, or a class for an expanded clone.

-	-	TRBV6-5	TRBJ1-6	TGTGCCAGCAGTTACGGACCCCGCCCGGGGAATTCACCCCTCCACTTT	CASSYGPRPGNSPLHF
-	few	TRBV28	TRBJ2-2	TGTGCCAGCAGTTCCAGCGGGGAGCTGTTTTTT	CASSSSGELFF
TRBD2	-	TRBV6-6	TRBJ2-1	TGTGCCAGCAGTCCCCCCGGGACTAGCGGGATCAATGAGCAGTTCTTC	CASSPPGTSGINEQFF
TRBD1	-	TRBV6-5	TRBJ2-7	TGTGCCAGCAGGTCAGGACAGGGGCTCTACGAGCAGTACTTC	CASRSGQGLYEQYF
TRBD2	once	TRBV7-9	TRBJ2-3	TGTGCCAGCAGCCCGTGGCGCGGGGGGGTAGGCACAGATACGCAGTATTTT	CASSPWRGGVGTDTQYF
TRBD1	-	TRBV5-5	TRBJ1-5	TGTGCCAGCAGTCCCGGGACAGGGGTTTTACAGCCCCAGCATTTT	CASSPGTGVLQPQHF
-	few	TRBV6-6	TRBJ1-5	TGTGCCAGCAGTTACCCCGCCGGGCCCCAGCATTTT	CASSYPAGPQHF
-	-	TRBV7-9	TRBJ1-4	TGTGCCAGCAGCACCCGAGGAGCGGATAATGAAAAACTGTTTTTT	CASSTRGADNEKLFF
-	few	TRBV20-1	TRBJ1-2	TGCAGTGTCCCTGAACCCCCGGGCCTGGGCTACACCTTC	CSVPEPPGLGYTF
-	-	TRBV7-2	TRBJ1-2	TGTGCCAGCAGCTTATCCAACTCTAACTATGGCTACACCTTC	CASSLSNSNYGYTF
TRBD1	-	TRBV7-2	TRBJ2-1	TGTGCCAGCAGCTTCCAGACAGGGAGCTACAATGAGCAGTTCTTC	CASSFQTGSYNEQFF
-	few	TRBV12-5	TRBJ1-2	TGTGCTAGTGGTTTGTGGGGGATGGCGGGTGGCTACACCTTC	CASGLWGMAGGYTF
-	-	TRBV9	TRBJ2-2	TGTGCCAGCAGCGTAGCGGTAGGGTCTCCCGGGGAGCTGTTTTTT	CASSVAVGSPGELFF
-	-	TRBV28	TRBJ1-5	TGTGCCAGCAGACCTTCAGGGGTTGGTGGGTATCAGCCCCAGCATTTT	CASRPSGVGGYQPQHF
-	-	TRBV12-3/TRBV12-4	TRBJ1-5	TGTGCCAGCAGTTTTTCCGGGGGGCTAAGACAGCCCCAGCATTTT	CASSFSGGLRQPQHF
TRBD1	-	TRBV18	TRBJ1-1	TGTGCCAGCTCACCACTGGACAGGGGTTCTGAAGCTTTCTTT	CASSPLDRGSEAFF
TRBD2	-	TRBV20-1	TRBJ2-7	TGCAGTGCTAGAGGGGCTAGCGGGAGTCACGAGCAGTACTTC	CSARGASGSHEQYF
-	few	TRBV7-9	TRBJ1-4	TGTGCCAGCAGCCTAGCTCCGGGGACATCTTCAACTAATGAAAAACTGTTTTTT	CASSLAPGTSSTNEKLFF
-	-	TRBV30	TRBJ2-6	TGTGCCTGGAGTGTACTAGGGTCTGGGGCCAACGTCCTGACTTTC	CAWSVLGSGANVLTF
TRBD1	many	TRBV5-1	TRBJ2-7	TGCGCCAGCAGCTCCGGGACAGGGAACTACGAGCAGTACTTC	CASSSGTGNYEQYF
TRBD2	-	TRBV5-1	TRBJ2-7	TGCGCCAGCAGCTTGGTCCTAGCGGGCAAATACGAGCAGTACTTC	CASSLVLAGKYEQYF
-	-	TRBV7-8	TRBJ1-2	TGTGCCAGCAGCCAAATAATGACAGGTCTTGGCTACACCTTC	CASSQIMTGLGYTF
-	-	TRBV12-3/TRBV12-4	TRBJ1-1	TGTGCCAGCAGGGGGGTAGTCAACGAAGCTTTCTTT	CASRGVVNEAFF
-	few	TRBV7-9	TRBJ1-2	TGTGCCAGCAGCGGAAACGTTCTATACTATGGCTACACCTTC	CASSGNVLYYGYTF
TRBD1	many	TRBV12-3/TRBV12-4	TRBJ1-3	TGTGCCAGCACCCGGGACAGGGCCTCTGGAAACACCATATATTTT	CASTRDRASGNTIYF